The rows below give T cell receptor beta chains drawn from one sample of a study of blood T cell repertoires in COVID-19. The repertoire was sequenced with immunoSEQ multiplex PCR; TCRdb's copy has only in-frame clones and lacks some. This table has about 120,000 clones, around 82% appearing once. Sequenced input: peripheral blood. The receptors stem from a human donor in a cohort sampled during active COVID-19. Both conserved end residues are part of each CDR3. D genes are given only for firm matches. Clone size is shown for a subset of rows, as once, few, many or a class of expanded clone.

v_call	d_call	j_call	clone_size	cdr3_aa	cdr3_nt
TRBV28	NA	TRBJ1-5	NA	CASRTEQGFNQPQHF	TGTGCCAGCAGAACCGAGCAGGGATTCAATCAGCCCCAGCATTTT
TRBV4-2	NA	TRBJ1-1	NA	CASSQAQQQNTEAFF	TGTGCCAGCAGCCAAGCCCAACAACAGAACACTGAAGCTTTCTTT
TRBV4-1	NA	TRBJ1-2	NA	CASSQDRYPGRADGYTF	TGCGCCAGCAGCCAAGACAGGTATCCGGGCAGGGCCGATGGCTACACCTTC
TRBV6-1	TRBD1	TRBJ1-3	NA	CASSARQGHSGNTIYF	TGTGCCAGCAGTGCTAGACAGGGTCACTCTGGAAACACCATATATTTT
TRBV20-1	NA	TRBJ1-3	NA	CSASATGSNTIYF	TGCAGTGCTAGTGCCACAGGGTCAAACACCATATATTTT
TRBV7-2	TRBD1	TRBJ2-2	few	CASSLGTGDTGELFF	TGTGCCAGCAGCTTAGGGACAGGGGACACCGGGGAGCTGTTTTTT
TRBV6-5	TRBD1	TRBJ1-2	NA	CASRPGQLNYGYTF	TGTGCCAGCAGGCCGGGACAGCTCAACTATGGCTACACCTTC
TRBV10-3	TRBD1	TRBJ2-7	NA	CAISDQTRGGGSYEQYF	TGTGCCATCAGTGACCAAACACGAGGGGGCGGCTCCTACGAGCAGTACTTC
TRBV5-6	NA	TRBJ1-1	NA	CASSFGQGGEAFF	TGTGCCAGCAGCTTCGGGCAGGGCGGTGAAGCTTTCTTT
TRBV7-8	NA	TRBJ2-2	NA	CASSRGFSPGELFF	TGTGCCAGCAGCAGGGGCTTTTCGCCCGGGGAGCTGTTTTTT
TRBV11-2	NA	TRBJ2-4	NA	CASSLPPHENIQYF	TGTGCCAGCAGCCTACCACCCCACGAAAACATTCAGTACTTC